Listed below are T cell receptor beta chains from one sample, sequenced in a study of CXCR3-negative and CXCR3-positive naive CD8 T cells. Reanalyzing the 5' RACE reads, TCRdb keeps one entry per CDR3 protein, without DNA. This repertoire includes roughly 99,000 distinct CDR3 sequences. Sequencing was done on a sample of naive CXCR3+ CD8+ T cells from blood. These receptors were obtained from a human donor in good health. Some clones in this sample may be carry-over from other donors' samples. Each CDR3 is given with its conserved first and last residue.

TRBV20-1	TRBJ2-1	CSARRRSYNEQFF
TRBV28	TRBJ2-1	CASSFLNNEQFF
TRBV7-6	TRBJ2-3	CASSSSAGGVTDTQYF
TRBV9	TRBJ2-1	CASSVGVGVTNEQFF
TRBV19	TRBJ2-7	CASSPGGRSYEQYF
TRBV7-9	TRBJ2-7	CASSPRTSGTPYEQYF
TRBV6-1	TRBJ1-1	CALVGWGALNTEAFF
TRBV11-3	TRBJ2-5	CASSVPGGPETQYF
TRBV20-1	TRBJ2-5	CSAETGLAGQVPGETQYF
TRBV6-2/TRBV6-3	TRBJ1-1	CASSRTTEAFF
TRBV7-6	TRBJ2-1	CASSLRGGYTGNEQFF
TRBV20-1	TRBJ2-1	CSANDRESLGDEQFF
TRBV27	TRBJ1-5	CASSLAGNQPQHF
TRBV4-3	TRBJ1-1	CASSQLTGYAEAFF
TRBV7-2	TRBJ2-3	CASSLVAGAVSDTQYF
TRBV14	TRBJ2-7	CASSLKRWAYEQYF
TRBV20-1	TRBJ2-7	CSARDYSLAYEQYF
TRBV7-3	TRBJ2-5	CASRGLGQETQYF
TRBV4-3	TRBJ1-2	CASSHRTDYGYTF
TRBV12-3/TRBV12-4	TRBJ2-5	CASSLLQETQYF
TRBV10-3	TRBJ2-5	CAISTSGAEQETQYF
TRBV6-2/TRBV6-3	TRBJ2-2	CASSSIGQGATGELFF
TRBV7-3	TRBJ2-1	CASSPGGNEQFF
TRBV4-3	TRBJ2-3	CASSHPGTSGGASTQYF
TRBV7-8	TRBJ2-1	CASSLPGPNSYNEQFF
TRBV28	TRBJ2-7	CASPGGRPGDYEQYF
TRBV20-1	TRBJ1-1	CSARDYGGGPNTEAFF
TRBV2	TRBJ2-2	CASSIGTSGITGELFF
TRBV29-1	TRBJ1-1	CSVPREGTTEAFF
TRBV15	TRBJ2-2	CATSSGHGRADTGELFF
TRBV20-1	TRBJ1-1	CSARDLDTYLEAFF
TRBV25-1	TRBJ2-2	CASSEYPGELFF
TRBV4-2	TRBJ2-7	CASSQARDTSYEQYF
TRBV12-3/TRBV12-4	TRBJ2-1	CASVIGGSYNEQFF
TRBV29-1	TRBJ1-1	CSVASNTEAFF
TRBV29-1	TRBJ2-2	CSVESSRANTGELFF
TRBV27	TRBJ1-1	CASSPPRTMNTEAFF
TRBV7-3	TRBJ2-5	CASSSTSGGFETQYF
TRBV7-2	TRBJ1-6	CASSPRQGEGSPLHF
TRBV7-6	TRBJ2-3	CASSLGVSGGLFTDTQYF
TRBV10-3	TRBJ2-7	CAISATGGSSYEQYF
TRBV7-6	TRBJ2-1	CASSLEVQLLDNNEQFF